This TCR beta chain was retrieved from a study of T cell responses to AZD1222 COVID-19 vaccine. The table came from immunoSEQ multiplex PCR; TCRdb's copy has only in-frame clones and leaves some out. This sample has around 94,000 clones, with 80% to 85% found just once. There are 17 residues in the CDR3. Germline V gene sequence: CDR1 MNHEY, CDR2 SVGEGT. Trimming removed 6 bases from V and 5 bases from J, with 25 bases in between. This sample comprised peripheral blood, obtained on day 0 of AZD1222 vaccination. This clonotype was sampled from an adult in good health. The chain uses TRBV6-2 or TRBV6-3 and TRBJ1-2, with D uncertain. The CDR3 is CASSRTSTAAGIYGYTF. CDR3 DNA sequence: TGTGCCAGCAGCCGAACTTCGACCGCGGCGGGTATATATGGCTACACCTTC.